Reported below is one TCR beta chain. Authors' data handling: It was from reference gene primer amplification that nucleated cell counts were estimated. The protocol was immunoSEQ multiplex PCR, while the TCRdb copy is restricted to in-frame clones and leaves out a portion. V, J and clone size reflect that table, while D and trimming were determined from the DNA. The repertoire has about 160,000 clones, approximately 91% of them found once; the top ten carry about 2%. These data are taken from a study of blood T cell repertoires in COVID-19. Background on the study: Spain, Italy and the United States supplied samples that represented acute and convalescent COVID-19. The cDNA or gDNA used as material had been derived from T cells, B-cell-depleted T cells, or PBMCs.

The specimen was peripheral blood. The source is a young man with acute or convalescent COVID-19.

CDR3: CASSLPSQETQYF. CDR3 in DNA: TGTGCCAGCAGTTTACCGTCCCAAGAGACCCAGTACTTC. The V gene is TRBV12-3 or TRBV12-4, the J gene TRBJ2-5; D remains ambiguous. Trimming removed 2 bases at V and 1 base at J, with 5 bases between. This CDR3 contains 13 residues.